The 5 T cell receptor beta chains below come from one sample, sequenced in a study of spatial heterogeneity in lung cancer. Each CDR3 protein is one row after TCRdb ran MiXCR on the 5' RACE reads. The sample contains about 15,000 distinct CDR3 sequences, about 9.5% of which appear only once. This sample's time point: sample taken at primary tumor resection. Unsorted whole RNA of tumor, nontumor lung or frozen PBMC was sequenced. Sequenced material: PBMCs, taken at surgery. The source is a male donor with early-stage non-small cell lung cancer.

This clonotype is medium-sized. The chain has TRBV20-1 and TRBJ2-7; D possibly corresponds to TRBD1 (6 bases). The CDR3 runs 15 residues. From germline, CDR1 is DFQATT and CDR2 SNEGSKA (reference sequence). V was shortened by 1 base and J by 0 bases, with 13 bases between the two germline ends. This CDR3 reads CSARVQGFSSYEQYF. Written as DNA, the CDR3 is TGCAGTGCTAGAGTACAGGGCTTCTCCTCCTACGAGCAGTACTTC.

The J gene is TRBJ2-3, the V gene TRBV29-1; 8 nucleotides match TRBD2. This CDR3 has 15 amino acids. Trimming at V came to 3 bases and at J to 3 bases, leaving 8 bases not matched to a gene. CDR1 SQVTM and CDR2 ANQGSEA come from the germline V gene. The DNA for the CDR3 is TGCAGCGTTGAGGATGGGCGGGAGGCAACAGATACGCAGTATTTT. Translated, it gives CSVEDGREATDTQYF.

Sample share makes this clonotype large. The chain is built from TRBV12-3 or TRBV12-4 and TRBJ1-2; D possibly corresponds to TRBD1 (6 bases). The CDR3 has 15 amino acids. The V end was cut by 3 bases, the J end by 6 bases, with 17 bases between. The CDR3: CASSFPEGAGDGYTF. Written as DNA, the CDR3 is TGTGCCAGCAGTTTTCCCGAAGGGGCAGGGGATGGCTACACCTTC.

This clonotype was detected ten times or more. CDR3 residues: CASSPTSGGPLYNEQFF. For the CDR3, the DNA is TGTGCCAGCAGCCCCACTAGCGGAGGACCCTTATACAATGAGCAGTTCTTC. V is TRBV5-5 and J is TRBJ2-1; 8 bases are a match to TRBD2. This CDR3 has 17 amino acids. Germline V gene data show CDR1 as SGHKS and CDR2 as YYEKEE (reference sequence). The ends lost 4 bases at V and 4 bases at J; junction bases unmatched: 13.

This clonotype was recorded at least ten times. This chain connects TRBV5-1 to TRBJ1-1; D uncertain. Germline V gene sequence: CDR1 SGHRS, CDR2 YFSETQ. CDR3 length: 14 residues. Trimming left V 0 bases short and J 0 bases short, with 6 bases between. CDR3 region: CASSLVRMNTEAFF. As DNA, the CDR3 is TGCGCCAGCAGCTTGGTCCGGATGAACACTGAAGCTTTCTTT.